This T cell receptor (beta chain) was sequenced in a study of graft-versus-host responses after intestinal transplantation. Germline V lookup: CDR1 LNHDA, CDR2 SQIVND (reference sequence). This CDR3 comprises 14 residues. Trimming removed 1 base at V and 5 bases at J, with 9 bases between. Points from the study as a whole: GvH clones occurred in recipient marrow; some first appeared in ileum or blood.

About this clone: Its target is not known.

Sequencing used immunoSEQ multiplex PCR; TCRdb keeps in-frame clones, though not all of them. The data show roughly 100,000 clones, 93% seen once. This specimen consisted of unstimulated CD8+ T cells sorted from spleen or lymph node cells, obtained before intestinal transplant. J is TRBJ2-1 and V is TRBV19; maybe TRBD2 (6 bases). The receptor's source is a human donor who received an intestinal transplant. CDR3 in amino acids: CASSIASSDNEQFF. Written as DNA, the CDR3 is TGTGCCAGTAGTATAGCTTCTAGCGACAATGAGCAGTTCTTC.